These 13 T cell receptor beta chains share one sample of origin, sequenced in a study of T cell responses to AZD1222 COVID-19 vaccine. TCRdb's copy holds only in-frame clones and misses some; the assay was immunoSEQ multiplex PCR. In the table there are around 99,000 clones, about 85% of which are singletons. The material sequenced was peripheral blood, taken on day 0 of AZD1222 vaccination. These receptors came from an adult in good health.

The rearrangement joins TRBV27 to TRBJ1-2; no reliable D call. This CDR3 is built from 15 residues. Deletions cut 0 bases from V and 6 bases from J, with 14 bases between. CDR1 MNHEY and CDR2 SMNVEV come from the germline V gene (reference sequence). The CDR3 here is CASSLSRASSDGYTF. The CDR3 DNA follows: TGTGCCAGCAGTTTATCTCGGGCGAGCTCCGATGGCTACACCTTC.

V usage is TRBV6-5 and J usage is TRBJ2-7; TRBD1 agrees at 9 bases. The length of the CDR3 is 16 residues. Per the germline V gene, CDR1 is MNHEY and CDR2 is SVGAGI. The J segment lost 3 bases and the V segment lost 0 bases, leaving 6 bases of the junction unmatched. The CDR3 here is CASSYSSGTGFYEQYF. The DNA of the CDR3 is TGTGCCAGCAGTTACTCGAGCGGGACAGGGTTCTACGAGCAGTACTTC.

The V gene is TRBV10-3, the J gene TRBJ1-5, with TRBD1 matching 9 bases. The germline gives CDR1 ENHRY, CDR2 SYGVKD. With V trimmed by 4 bases and J by 2 bases, 6 bases remained unmatched. This CDR3 is built from 16 residues. This chain's CDR3 is CAISATQGAGNQPQHF. The CDR3 nucleotides are TGTGCCATCAGTGCAACACAGGGGGCAGGCAATCAGCCCCAGCATTTT.

The chain combines TRBV18 with TRBJ2-1; the match to TRBD1 covers 7 bases. Germline-derived CDR1 and CDR2 are KGHSH and LQKENI. The junction had 11 bases not matched to a gene; V was cut back by 3 bases and J by 9 bases. This CDR3 contains 15 residues. CDR3 residues: CASSPSTGDNREQFF. The DNA of the CDR3 is TGTGCCAGCTCACCTTCCACAGGGGATAATCGTGAGCAGTTCTTC.

V gene TRBV3-1 (or the pseudogene TRBV3-2) combines with J gene TRBJ2-5; possible D gene TRBD2, 6 bases. The CDR3 is 13 amino acids. V gave up 4 bases and J gave up 7 bases, with 13 bases separating them. The V gene's germline CDR1 is LGHDT and CDR2 YNNKEL (reference sequence). The CDR3 protein is CASSREPGGTQYF. In DNA, the CDR3 is TGTGCCAGCAGCCGAGAACCCGGGGGGACCCAGTACTTC.

The V gene is TRBV18, the J gene TRBJ1-2, with D possibly TRBD1 on 6 matching bases. The CDR3 spans 16 residues. Germline CDR1 and CDR2: KGHSH and LQKENI. V dropped 0 bases and J dropped 4 bases, with 15 bases sitting between them. The CDR3 loop reads CASSPPAPGDSYGYTF. The CDR3 nucleotides are TGTGCCAGCTCACCACCGGCGCCAGGGGATTCCTATGGCTACACCTTC.

The chain links TRBV7-2 to TRBJ1-4, with D possibly TRBD1 on 6 matching bases. This CDR3 has 15 residues. In germline, CDR1 is SGHTA, CDR2 FQGNSA. V lost 2 bases and J lost 3, with 10 bases in between. The CDR3 loop is CASSLLAGANEKLFF. For the CDR3, the DNA is TGTGCCAGCAGCTTATTGGCAGGGGCTAATGAAAAACTGTTTTTT.

V gene TRBV6-5 combines with J gene TRBJ2-1; 11 positions match TRBD2. This CDR3 comprises 13 residues. With V trimmed by 8 bases and J by 6 bases, 3 bases remained unmatched. Germline V gene data show CDR1 as MNHEY and CDR2 as SVGAGI. The CDR3 reads CASLAGGFNEQFF. In DNA form, the CDR3 reads TGTGCCAGCCTAGCGGGGGGTTTCAATGAGCAGTTCTTC.

The rearrangement links TRBV19 to TRBJ1-5; D is possibly TRBD1 (6 bases). With 5 bases removed from V and 2 bases from J, the gap between germline ends came to 13 bases. The germline gives CDR1 LNHDA, CDR2 SQIVND (reference sequence). The CDR3 loop spans 15 amino acids. The CDR3 region is CASSQQGRRNQPQHF. The CDR3 DNA sequence: TGTGCCAGTAGTCAACAGGGACGGCGCAATCAGCCCCAGCATTTT.

Note on this clone: The sample carries other DNA sequences with the same CDR3. The chain uses TRBV28 and TRBJ2-3; 11 bases fit TRBD2. The CDR3 runs 17 residues. Germline assignment: CDR1 MDHEN and CDR2 SYDVKM. The trim removed 6 bases at V and 3 bases at J, leaving 11 bases unmatched. CDR3 nucleotides: TGTGCCAGCAGCTCCCCCGGGACTAGCGGTAGGACAGATACGCAGTATTTT. It encodes CASSSPGTSGRTDTQYF.

CDR3: CASSRGGASTDTQYF. The DNA for the CDR3 is TGTGCCAGCAGCCGCGGGGGGGCTAGCACAGATACGCAGTATTTT. The V gene is TRBV7-3, the J gene TRBJ2-3, with TRBD2 identical over 9 bases. This CDR3 spans 15 amino acids. The ends lost 5 bases at V and 0 bases at J; junction bases unmatched: 3. The V gene's germline CDR1 is SGHTA and CDR2 FQGTGA.

This chain joins TRBV10-1 and TRBJ2-7; D is possibly TRBD1 (5 bases). The germline V gene has CDR1 WNHNN and CDR2 SYGVQD (reference sequence). V lost 3 bases to trimming and J lost 0 bases, with 6 bases between them. This CDR3 spans 13 amino acids. CDR3 protein: CASSEDSSYEQYF. The CDR3 region has the DNA TGCGCCAGCAGTGAAGACAGCTCCTACGAGCAGTACTTC.

The chain couples TRBV18 to TRBJ2-2; TRBD1 matches 7 bases. CDR3 size: 16 residues. CDR1 is KGHSH and CDR2 is LQKENI in the germline V gene. Trimming removed 4 bases from V and 1 base from J; junction bases left unmatched: 6. CDR3: CASSHDRVRNTGELFF. The DNA for the CDR3 is TGTGCCAGCTCACATGACAGGGTGCGGAACACCGGGGAGCTGTTTTTT.